The 26 T cell receptor beta chains below come from one sample, sequenced in a study of blood T cell repertoires in COVID-19. Generated by immunoSEQ multiplex PCR, the TCRdb table keeps only in-frame clones and is missing some. The table includes more than 55,000 clones, almost 95% detected once. The sample taken for sequencing was peripheral blood. Receptor source: a middle-aged man with active COVID-19.

The V gene is TRBV6-7, the J gene TRBJ1-3; TRBD1 agrees at 7 bases. TRBV6-7 is an ORF, and what it does is uncertain. There are 16 residues in the CDR3. V dropped 6 bases and J dropped 0; count of bases not matched to a gene: 8. The DNA of the CDR3 is TGTGCCAGCAGCAAGTACGGACAGGTCTCTGGAAACACCATATATTTT. Encoded protein: CASSKYGQVSGNTIYF.

V gene TRBV3-1 (or the pseudogene TRBV3-2) combines with J gene TRBJ1-1; D gene ambiguous. Trimming stripped 5 bases from V and 4 bases from J, with 11 bases between. Germline-derived CDR1 and CDR2 are LGHDT and YNNKEL (reference sequence). The CDR3 contains 13 residues. CDR3 region: CASSRVAGTEAFF. The CDR3 region has the DNA TGTGCCAGCAGCAGGGTAGCGGGCACTGAAGCTTTCTTT.

In this sample, this clone turned up once. This sequence joins TRBV25-1 and TRBJ2-2; TRBD2 might be the D (6 bases). The CDR3 loop spans 13 amino acids. CDR1 is MGHDK, CDR2 SYGVNS, per germline. V was shortened by 8 bases and J by 7 bases, with 14 bases between the two germline ends. CDR3 amino acids: CASAPRGYGELFF. CDR3 in DNA: TGTGCCAGCGCCCCTCGGGGGTACGGGGAGCTGTTTTTT.

This clone was seen a single time. This chain joins TRBV5-6 and TRBJ1-2; D might be TRBD1 (5 bases). V was shortened by 10 bases and J by 2 bases, with 15 bases between the two germline ends. The CDR3 is made up of 13 amino acids. CDR1 is SGHDT, CDR2 YYEEEE, per germline. The CDR3 region is CASAEGLNYGYTF. In DNA, the CDR3 is TGTGCCTCAGCGGAGGGGCTAAACTATGGCTACACCTTC.

The V gene is TRBV3-1 (or the pseudogene TRBV3-2), the J gene TRBJ2-2; 7 positions match TRBD1. V shed 0 bases and J 5 bases; nucleotides not matched to a gene: 9. This CDR3 is built from 17 residues. CDR1 is LGHDT and CDR2 is YNNKEL in the germline V gene (reference sequence). The CDR3 loop reads CASSQEGGLVTTGELFF. In DNA, the CDR3 is TGTGCCAGCAGCCAAGAAGGGGGCCTGGTGACAACCGGGGAGCTGTTTTTT.

The chain recombines TRBV28 with TRBJ1-2, with a weak D call TRBD1 (5 bases). V shed 4 bases and J shed 6 bases, with 12 bases lying between them. The germline CDR1 and CDR2 sequences are MDHEN and SYDVKM. This CDR3 contains 13 residues. The CDR3 region has the DNA TGTGCCAGCAGTTCGCCGGGGGAGCATGGCTACACCTTC. As protein: CASSSPGEHGYTF.

The chain couples TRBV24-1 to TRBJ1-1; D is unclear. The CDR3 consists of 13 residues. Germline-derived CDR1 and CDR2 are KGHDR and SFDVKD. Trimming pared 5 bases from V and 0 bases from J, leaving 6 bases between. The CDR3 protein is CATSGVLNTEAFF. CDR3 DNA: TGTGCCACCAGTGGAGTACTGAACACTGAAGCTTTCTTT.

This chain joins TRBV4-2 and TRBJ1-1; the match to TRBD1 covers 8 bases. The CDR3 runs 13 residues. Trimming took 7 bases from V and 8 from J; bases not matched to a gene: 9. Germline V gene sequence: CDR1 LGHNA, CDR2 YNFKEQ. This CDR3 is CASNGQGWGEAFF. The CDR3 DNA reads TGTGCCAGCAACGGACAGGGTTGGGGGGAAGCTTTCTTT.

The rearrangement links TRBV28 to TRBJ2-3, with 8 nucleotides matching TRBD1. There are 16 residues in the CDR3. Germline assignment: CDR1 MDHEN and CDR2 SYDVKM. The J segment lost 0 bases and the V segment lost 3 bases, leaving 5 bases of the junction unmatched. The DNA of the CDR3 is TGTGCCAGCAGTTTGACAGGGGCCTTCAGCACAGATACGCAGTATTTT. Amino acid sequence: CASSLTGAFSTDTQYF.

V is TRBV6-2 or TRBV6-3 and J is TRBJ2-1; TRBD1 matches 8 bases. With 0 bases clipped from V and 8 bases from J, the junction kept 6 bases outside the gene matches. Germline CDR1 reads MNHEY; CDR2 reads SVGEGT. The CDR3 length is 15 residues. CDR3 residues: CASSYSRGRLDEQFF. The CDR3 DNA sequence: TGTGCCAGCAGTTACTCCAGGGGGCGCCTCGATGAGCAGTTCTTC.

The rearrangement uses TRBV5-1 and TRBJ1-1, with 9 bases aligning to TRBD1. Looked up from germline, CDR1 is SGHRS and CDR2 is YFSETQ. Trimming removed 0 bases from V and 1 base from J; junction bases left unmatched: 4. CDR3 length equals 16 residues. In nucleotides, the CDR3 is TGCGCCAGCAGCTTGGACAGGGGGCGCGGGAACACTGAAGCTTTCTTT. It yields the protein CASSLDRGRGNTEAFF.

The CDR3 DNA follows: TGTGCCAGCAGCCAAGACGGGGGGGCGTCGAGCAATGAGCAGTTCTTC. It yields the protein CASSQDGGASSNEQFF. The V gene is TRBV14, the J gene TRBJ2-1, with 8 positions matching TRBD2. CDR1 SGHDN and CDR2 FVKESK come from the germline V gene. The CDR3 consists of 16 residues. V was clipped by 0 bases and J by 6 bases; unmatched bases: 7. Variable domain in full (rest from reference TRBV14 and TRBJ2-1): EAGVTQFPSHSVIEKGQTVTLRCDPISGHDNLYWYRRVMGKEIKFLLHFVKESKQDESGMPNNRFLAERTGGTYSTLKVQPAELEDSGVYFCASSQDGGASSNEQFFGPGTRLTVL.

The CDR3 nucleotides are TGTGCCAGCAGCTCCGGACAGGCCACCTACGAGCAGTACTTC. Its translation is CASSSGQATYEQYF. This rearrangement joins TRBV5-4 to TRBJ2-7; 7 positions match TRBD1. The CDR3 is 14 residues long. The V gene end was trimmed by 3 bases and the J gene end by 2 bases; junction bases not matched to a gene: 5. Germline V CDR1 and CDR2: SGHNT, YYREEE (reference sequence).

The chain employs TRBV10-3 and TRBJ2-6; D unclear. There are 14 residues in the CDR3. V was trimmed by 7 bases and J by 2 bases, leaving 9 bases between them. The germline V gene encodes CDR1 ENHRY and CDR2 SYGVKD. The CDR3 DNA follows: TGTGCCATCACCAAGGAGCCTGGGGCCAACGTCCTGACTTTC. Encoded protein: CAITKEPGANVLTF.

The chain combines TRBV7-9 with TRBJ2-5; 8 bases are a match to TRBD2. Per the germline V gene, CDR1 is SEHNR and CDR2 is FQNEAQ (reference sequence). This CDR3 has 15 amino acids. V was clipped by 1 base and J by 2 bases; unmatched bases: 3. The CDR3 coding sequence is TGTGCCAGCAGCTTAGATGCGGGGGGACAAGAGACCCAGTACTTC. Translation: CASSLDAGGQETQYF.

The chain carries TRBV11-3 and TRBJ2-1; D is possibly TRBD2 (7 bases). With 6 bases removed from V and 0 bases from J, the gap between germline ends came to 12 bases. The CDR3 runs 15 residues. Germline CDR1 and CDR2: SGHNT and YENEEA. CDR3 DNA sequence: TGTGCCAGCAGAAGGGGGGGACGCTCCTACAATGAGCAGTTCTTC. It translates to CASRRGGRSYNEQFF.

This chain joins TRBV4-3 and TRBJ2-7; possible D gene TRBD1, 5 bases. From germline, CDR1 is LGHNA and CDR2 YSLEER. This CDR3 spans 13 amino acids. Trimming took off 2 bases at V and 4 bases at J, with 9 bases between the two ends. In DNA form, the CDR3 reads TGCGCCAGCAGCCAACAAACAGGTTACGAGCAGTACTTC. As protein: CASSQQTGYEQYF.

This chain uses TRBV28 with TRBJ1-2; tentative D call: TRBD1 (5 bases). Trimming removed 5 bases at V and 4 bases at J, with 20 bases between. Looked up from germline, CDR1 is MDHEN and CDR2 is SYDVKM. The CDR3 spans 16 residues. CDR3 protein: CASSPPLGQGAYGYTF. The CDR3 coding sequence is TGTGCCAGCAGTCCACCCCTGGGGCAGGGTGCCTATGGCTACACCTTC.

V is TRBV27 and J is TRBJ1-2; no clear D gene. The CDR3 consists of 13 residues. Trimming pared 8 bases from V and 6 bases from J, leaving 16 bases between. The germline CDR1 and CDR2 sequences are MNHEY and SMNVEV (reference sequence). CDR3 bases: TGTGCCAGCCGGAGAGGGAACGGTGATGGCTACACCTTC. Its protein product is CASRRGNGDGYTF.

The chain carries TRBV21-1 and TRBJ2-7; whether TRBD1, the table's D call, matches the DNA was not checked. TRBV21-1 is a recognized pseudogene. CDR3 length: 14 amino acids. This chain's CDR3 is CASSAQAGKYEQYF. The CDR3 bases are TGTGCCAGCAGTGCCCAGGCAGGGAAGTACGAGCAGTACTTC.

The V call is TRBV18, the J call TRBJ2-1; 9 positions match TRBD2. The CDR3 totals 17 residues. CDR1 KGHSH and CDR2 LQKENI come from the germline V gene. J gave up 3 bases and V 0 bases, and 6 bases lay outside the gene matches. CDR3 residues: CASSPPGLALDYNEQFF. The CDR3 nucleotides are TGTGCCAGCTCACCACCGGGACTAGCCTTGGACTACAATGAGCAGTTCTTC.

The gene calls are TRBV6-5 and TRBJ2-3; tentative D call: TRBD1 (5 bases). The CDR3 is made up of 13 amino acids. Per germline, CDR1 MNHEY and CDR2 SVGAGI. The V and J ends lost 6 bases and 3 bases respectively, with 10 bases between them. The CDR3 reads CASRGLGTDTQYF. The CDR3 nucleotides are TGTGCCAGCAGGGGGCTTGGGACAGATACGCAGTATTTT.

This rearrangement joins TRBV4-1 to TRBJ1-1; no clear D. The V gene's germline CDR1 is MGHRA and CDR2 YSYEKL. The V end was cut by 4 bases, the J end by 5 bases, with 11 bases between. The CDR3 is 13 residues long. The CDR3 here is CASSRISGTEAFF. The CDR3 DNA follows: TGCGCCAGCAGCCGGATATCGGGGACTGAAGCTTTCTTT.

The chain has TRBV12-3 or TRBV12-4 and TRBJ1-2, with 7 nucleotides matching TRBD1. The CDR3 consists of 13 residues. V was clipped by 5 bases and J by 4 bases; unmatched bases: 4. CDR3 region: CASSPGQTYGYTF. The CDR3 DNA reads as TGTGCCAGCAGTCCGGGACAGACCTATGGCTACACCTTC.

The V and J genes are TRBV6-2 or TRBV6-3 and TRBJ2-7; no definite D call. There are 13 residues in the CDR3. Germline lookup yields CDR1 MNHEY and CDR2 SVGEGT. Trimming cost V 5 bases and J 4 bases, with 12 bases left between them. The CDR3 DNA reads as TGTGCCAGCAGTCGAACCGAGTCGTACGAGCAGTACTTC. Translating it yields CASSRTESYEQYF.

This rearrangement joins TRBV7-6 to TRBJ2-5, with 8 bases that match TRBD1. V shed 5 bases and J 1 base; nucleotides not matched to a gene: 6. CDR1 and CDR2 (germline): SGHVS, FNYEAQ. The CDR3 runs 15 residues. CDR3 in amino acids: CASSRQGNLQETQYF. Written as DNA, the CDR3 is TGTGCCAGCAGCCGACAGGGGAACCTCCAAGAGACCCAGTACTTC.